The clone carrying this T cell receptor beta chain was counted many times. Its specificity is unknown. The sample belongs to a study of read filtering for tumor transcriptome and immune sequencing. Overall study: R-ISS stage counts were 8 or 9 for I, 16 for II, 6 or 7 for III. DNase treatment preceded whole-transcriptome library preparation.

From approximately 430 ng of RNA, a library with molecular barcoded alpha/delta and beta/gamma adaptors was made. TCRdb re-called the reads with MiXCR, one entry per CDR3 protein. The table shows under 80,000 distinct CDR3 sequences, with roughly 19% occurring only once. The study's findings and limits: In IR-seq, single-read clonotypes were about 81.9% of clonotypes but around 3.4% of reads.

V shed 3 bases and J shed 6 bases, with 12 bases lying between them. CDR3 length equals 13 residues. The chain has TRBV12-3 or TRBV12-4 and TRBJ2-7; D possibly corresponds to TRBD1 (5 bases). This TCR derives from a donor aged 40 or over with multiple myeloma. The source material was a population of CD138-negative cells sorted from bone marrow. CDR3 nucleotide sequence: TGTGCCAGCAGTTTGAACTGGGGCGGCGAGCAGTACTTC. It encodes CASSLNWGGEQYF.